This T cell receptor beta chain is from a study of blood T cell repertoires in COVID-19. Study as a whole: PBMCs, B-cell-depleted T cells, or T cells provided the cDNA or gDNA that made up the material.

Per the study methods: For nucleated cells, counts were estimated from reference gene primer amplification. The data were produced by immunoSEQ multiplex PCR, yet TCRdb's version contains in-frame clones alone and is incomplete. V and J calls and clone size are copied from that table; D and trimming were computed from the DNA. The profile covers roughly 120,000 clones, with 85% appearing a single time and about 13% taken by the ten largest. The TCR sequence derives from a human donor in a cohort sampled during active COVID-19. The sequencing input was peripheral blood.

The CDR3 DNA is TGTGCCAGCAGCTTTGGTCAGGCGCCCCAGCATTTT. As protein: CASSFGQAPQHF. The chain has TRBV7-9 and TRBJ1-5; D gene ambiguous. Looked up from germline, CDR1 is SEHNR and CDR2 is FQNEAQ (reference sequence). This CDR3 has 12 residues. V lost 3 bases and J 9 bases, leaving 9 bases between the germline ends.